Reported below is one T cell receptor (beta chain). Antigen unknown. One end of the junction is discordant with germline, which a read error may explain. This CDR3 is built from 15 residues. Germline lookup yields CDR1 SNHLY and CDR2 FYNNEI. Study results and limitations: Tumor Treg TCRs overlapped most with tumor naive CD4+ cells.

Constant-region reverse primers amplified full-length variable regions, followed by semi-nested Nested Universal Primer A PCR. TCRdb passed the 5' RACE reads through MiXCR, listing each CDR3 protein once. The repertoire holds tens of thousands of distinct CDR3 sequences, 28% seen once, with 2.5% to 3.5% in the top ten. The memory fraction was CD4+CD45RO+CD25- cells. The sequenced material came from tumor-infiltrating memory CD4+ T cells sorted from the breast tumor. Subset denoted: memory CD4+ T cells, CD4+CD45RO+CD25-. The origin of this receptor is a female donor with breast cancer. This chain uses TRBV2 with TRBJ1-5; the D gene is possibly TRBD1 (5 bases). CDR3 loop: CASSEQSVGDQAQHF. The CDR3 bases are TGTGCCAGCAGTGAACAATCGGTGGGGGATCAGGCCCAGCATTTT.